This TCR beta chain emerged from a study of cytomegalovirus exposure and HLA in healthy donors. Study-wide findings and caveats: In a later analysis, parvovirus B19, influenza, CMV and Epstein-Barr virus appeared linked to several top co-occurrence clusters. Association of under 20,000 TCR beta sequences with HLA alleles was found at 0.05 false discovery rate in a later analysis. Later analysis identified a missense DCLRE1C variant that was linked to TCR beta V- and J-gene trimming.

The study ran its PCR with 60 Vbeta and 13 Jbeta primers. The data were produced by immunoSEQ multiplex PCR, yet TCRdb's version contains in-frame clones alone and is incomplete. The sample yields about 91,000 clones, around 80% seen once. V was pared by 3 bases and J by 3 bases, with 6 bases between. CDR1 is MNHEY, CDR2 SMNVEV, per germline (reference sequence). The CDR3 loop spans 13 amino acids. The count of this clone is one. Its target is not known. This chain links TRBV27 with TRBJ1-3, with D uncertain. The clonotype originates from a male donor in good health and CMV-seropositive. Sequenced material: PBMCs. The CDR3 region is CASSFRGGNTIYF. The CDR3 region has the DNA TGTGCCAGCAGTTTCCGGGGTGGAAACACCATATATTTT.